The rows below give T cell receptor beta chains drawn from one sample of a study of memory CD4+ T cells and cytomegalovirus serostatus. Data came from immunoSEQ multiplex PCR; TCRdb stores just in-frame clones and leaves some out. This table has around 84,000 clones, approximately 80% appearing once. Input material: memory CD4+ T cells from blood. These TCRs come from an adult in good health and CMV-seronegative. Each CDR3 is given with its conserved first and last residue. Each record gives: V gene, CDR3 length, D gene, clone size, J gene, CDR3 protein, CDR3 DNA. A D gene is named only where the DNA matches it firmly. Clone size is stated in some rows and not others, as once, few, many or a class when expanded.

V gene: TRBV6-5; CDR3 length: 11; D gene: .; clone size: .; J gene: TRBJ2-7; CDR3 protein: CASSYVDEQYF; CDR3 DNA: TGTGCCAGCAGTTACGTCGACGAGCAGTACTTC
V gene: TRBV7-2; CDR3 length: 14; D gene: .; clone size: once; J gene: TRBJ2-7; CDR3 protein: CASGAVLGGGEQYF; CDR3 DNA: TGTGCCAGCGGGGCAGTACTGGGGGGCGGCGAGCAGTACTTC
V gene: TRBV19; CDR3 length: 15; D gene: .; clone size: few; J gene: TRBJ1-6; CDR3 protein: CASSPQGVDGSPLHF; CDR3 DNA: TGTGCCAGTAGTCCCCAGGGAGTTGATGGGTCACCCCTCCACTTT
V gene: TRBV5-6; CDR3 length: 15; D gene: TRBD1; clone size: .; J gene: TRBJ1-5; CDR3 protein: CASSLQTGDNQPQHF; CDR3 DNA: TGTGCCAGCAGCTTACAGACAGGGGATAATCAGCCCCAGCATTTT
V gene: TRBV7-2; CDR3 length: 15; D gene: TRBD1; clone size: .; J gene: TRBJ1-4; CDR3 protein: CASSRQGATNEKLFF; CDR3 DNA: TGTGCCAGCAGCCGACAGGGGGCAACTAATGAAAAACTGTTTTTT
V gene: TRBV19; CDR3 length: 15; D gene: TRBD1; clone size: .; J gene: TRBJ2-1; CDR3 protein: CASSHPGQGVSEQFF; CDR3 DNA: TGTGCCAGTAGTCATCCGGGACAGGGGGTGAGTGAGCAGTTCTTC
V gene: TRBV4-1; CDR3 length: 17; D gene: .; clone size: .; J gene: TRBJ1-6; CDR3 protein: CASSQGAARAYNSPLHF; CDR3 DNA: TGCGCCAGCAGCCAAGGGGCCGCAAGGGCATATAATTCACCCCTCCACTTT
V gene: TRBV11-3; CDR3 length: 15; D gene: .; clone size: few; J gene: TRBJ2-2; CDR3 protein: CASSGSGLNTGELFF; CDR3 DNA: TGTGCCAGCAGTGGTAGCGGCCTAAACACCGGGGAGCTGTTTTTT
V gene: TRBV5-8; CDR3 length: 15; D gene: .; clone size: .; J gene: TRBJ2-7; CDR3 protein: CASSLGQVISYEQYF; CDR3 DNA: TGTGCCAGCAGCTTGGGTCAGGTAATCTCCTACGAGCAGTACTTC
V gene: TRBV14; CDR3 length: 14; D gene: .; clone size: .; J gene: TRBJ1-6; CDR3 protein: CASSQDVGYSPLHF; CDR3 DNA: TGTGCCAGCAGCCAAGATGTGGGGTATTCACCCCTCCACTTT
V gene: TRBV29-1; CDR3 length: 13; D gene: TRBD1; clone size: .; J gene: TRBJ2-5; CDR3 protein: CSVRGRGMETQYF; CDR3 DNA: TGCAGCGTCAGGGGGCGCGGGATGGAGACCCAGTACTTC
V gene: TRBV5-1; CDR3 length: 15; D gene: TRBD2; clone size: .; J gene: TRBJ2-5; CDR3 protein: CASREGQGPQETQYF; CDR3 DNA: TGCGCCAGCCGGGAGGGGCAGGGCCCCCAAGAGACCCAGTACTTC
V gene: TRBV5-1; CDR3 length: 16; D gene: TRBD2; clone size: .; J gene: TRBJ2-1; CDR3 protein: CASSLVLAGTYNEQFF; CDR3 DNA: TGCGCCAGCAGCTTGGTCCTAGCGGGGACCTACAATGAGCAGTTCTTC
V gene: TRBV9; CDR3 length: 16; D gene: TRBD1; clone size: .; J gene: TRBJ1-1; CDR3 protein: CASSPGTGGGNTEAFF; CDR3 DNA: TGTGCCAGCAGCCCTGGGACAGGGGGAGGTAACACTGAAGCTTTCTTT
V gene: TRBV5-8; CDR3 length: 20; D gene: TRBD1; clone size: .; J gene: TRBJ1-5; CDR3 protein: CASSPQGGTGGLFSNQPQHF; CDR3 DNA: TGTGCCAGCAGCCCACAAGGGGGGACAGGGGGCTTATTTAGCAATCAGCCCCAGCATTTT
V gene: TRBV11-2; CDR3 length: 15; D gene: .; clone size: .; J gene: TRBJ2-7; CDR3 protein: CASSLDALVSYEQYF; CDR3 DNA: TGTGCCAGCAGCTTAGATGCCCTCGTCTCCTACGAGCAGTACTTC
V gene: TRBV28; CDR3 length: 12; D gene: .; clone size: .; J gene: TRBJ1-1; CDR3 protein: CASSYSRTEAFF; CDR3 DNA: TGTGCCAGCAGTTATTCACGGACTGAAGCTTTCTTT
V gene: TRBV18; CDR3 length: 15; D gene: TRBD1; clone size: .; J gene: TRBJ1-2; CDR3 protein: CASSLGDRGHYGYTF; CDR3 DNA: TGTGCCAGCTCACTTGGAGACAGGGGGCACTATGGCTACACCTTC
V gene: TRBV7-2; CDR3 length: 15; D gene: .; clone size: .; J gene: TRBJ2-7; CDR3 protein: CASSYHGGASYEQYF; CDR3 DNA: TGTGCCAGCAGCTACCACGGGGGCGCGTCCTACGAGCAGTACTTC
V gene: TRBV4-2; CDR3 length: 16; D gene: .; clone size: .; J gene: TRBJ2-3; CDR3 protein: CASSQDFRGLTDTQYF; CDR3 DNA: TGTGCCAGCAGCCAAGATTTCAGGGGCCTCACAGATACGCAGTATTTT
V gene: TRBV6-6; CDR3 length: 14; D gene: .; clone size: .; J gene: TRBJ2-5; CDR3 protein: CASSYGGVAETQYF; CDR3 DNA: TGTGCCAGCAGTTACGGAGGGGTAGCAGAGACCCAGTACTTC
V gene: TRBV2; CDR3 length: 14; D gene: .; clone size: .; J gene: TRBJ1-4; CDR3 protein: CASSVGTTNEKLFF; CDR3 DNA: TGTGCCAGCAGTGTCGGGACAACTAATGAAAAACTGTTTTTT
V gene: TRBV6-6; CDR3 length: 11; D gene: .; clone size: .; J gene: TRBJ1-2; CDR3 protein: CASSYRGGYTF; CDR3 DNA: TGTGCCAGCAGTTACAGGGGAGGCTACACCTTC
V gene: TRBV6-1; CDR3 length: 18; D gene: TRBD1; clone size: .; J gene: TRBJ1-1; CDR3 protein: CASSEVPPRGRGNTEAFF; CDR3 DNA: TGTGCCAGCAGTGAAGTTCCCCCCAGGGGGCGAGGGAACACTGAAGCTTTCTTT
V gene: TRBV5-1; CDR3 length: 14; D gene: .; clone size: .; J gene: TRBJ1-1; CDR3 protein: CASSLPRSDTEAFF; CDR3 DNA: TGCGCCAGCAGCTTGCCCAGGTCAGACACTGAAGCTTTCTTT
V gene: TRBV2; CDR3 length: 14; D gene: .; clone size: .; J gene: TRBJ1-5; CDR3 protein: CASRAGRNGQPQHF; CDR3 DNA: TGTGCCAGCCGAGCGGGGCGGAATGGTCAGCCCCAGCATTTT
V gene: TRBV11-2; CDR3 length: 11; D gene: .; clone size: few; J gene: TRBJ1-1; CDR3 protein: CASSHNTEAFF; CDR3 DNA: TGTGCCAGCAGCCATAACACTGAAGCTTTCTTT
V gene: TRBV25-1; CDR3 length: 17; D gene: .; clone size: .; J gene: TRBJ1-3; CDR3 protein: CASSSNTGGNAGNTIYF; CDR3 DNA: TGTGCCAGCAGTTCAAATACGGGGGGAAATGCTGGAAACACCATATATTTT
V gene: TRBV30; CDR3 length: 12; D gene: TRBD2; clone size: .; J gene: TRBJ2-7; CDR3 protein: CAWRLAAWEQYF; CDR3 DNA: TGTGCCTGGAGACTAGCGGCCTGGGAGCAGTACTTC